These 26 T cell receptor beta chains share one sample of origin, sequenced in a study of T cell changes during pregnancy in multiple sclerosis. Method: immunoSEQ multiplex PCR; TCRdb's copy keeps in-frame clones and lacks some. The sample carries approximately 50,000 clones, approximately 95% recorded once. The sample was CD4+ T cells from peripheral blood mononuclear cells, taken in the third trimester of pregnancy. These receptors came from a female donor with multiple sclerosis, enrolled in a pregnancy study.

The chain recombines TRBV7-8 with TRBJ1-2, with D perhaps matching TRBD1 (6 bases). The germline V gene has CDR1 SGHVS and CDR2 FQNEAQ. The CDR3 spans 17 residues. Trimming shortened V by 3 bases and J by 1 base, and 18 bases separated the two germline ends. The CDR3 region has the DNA TGTGCCAGCAGCTTTTACATTGGACAGACCTTTAACTATGGCTACACCTTC. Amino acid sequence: CASSFYIGQTFNYGYTF.

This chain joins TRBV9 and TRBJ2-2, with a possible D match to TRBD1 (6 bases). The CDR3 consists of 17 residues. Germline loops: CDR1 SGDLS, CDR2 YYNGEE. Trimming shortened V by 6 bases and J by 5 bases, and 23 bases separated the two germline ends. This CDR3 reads CASTSAVATGPTGELFF. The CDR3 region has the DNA TGTGCCAGCACCTCAGCCGTGGCGACAGGACCAACCGGGGAGCTGTTTTTT.

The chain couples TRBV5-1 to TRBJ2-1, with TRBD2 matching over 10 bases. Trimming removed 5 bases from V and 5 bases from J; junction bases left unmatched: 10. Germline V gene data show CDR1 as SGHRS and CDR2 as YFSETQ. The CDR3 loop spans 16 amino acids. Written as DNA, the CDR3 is TGCGCCAGCAGAACTCCCGGACTAGCGGCGAACAATGAGCAGTTCTTC. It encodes CASRTPGLAANNEQFF.

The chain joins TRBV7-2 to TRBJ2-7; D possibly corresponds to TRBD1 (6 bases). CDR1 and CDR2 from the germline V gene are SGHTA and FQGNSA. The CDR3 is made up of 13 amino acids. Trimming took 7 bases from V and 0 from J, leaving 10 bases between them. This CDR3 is CASNDRSSYEQYF. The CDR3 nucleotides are TGTGCCAGCAACGACAGGAGCTCCTACGAGCAGTACTTC.

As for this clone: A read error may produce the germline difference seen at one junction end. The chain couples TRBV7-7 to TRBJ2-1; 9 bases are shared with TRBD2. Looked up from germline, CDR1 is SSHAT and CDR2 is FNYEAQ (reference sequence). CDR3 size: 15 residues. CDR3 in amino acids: CASSPAPGTSSEQFF. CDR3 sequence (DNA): TGTGCTAGCAGCCCAGCCCCGGGGACTAGCAGTGAGCAGTTCTTC.

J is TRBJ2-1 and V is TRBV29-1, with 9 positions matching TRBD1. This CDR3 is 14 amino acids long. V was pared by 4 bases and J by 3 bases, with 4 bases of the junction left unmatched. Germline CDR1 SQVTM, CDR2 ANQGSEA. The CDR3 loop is CSVVGTGNYNEQFF. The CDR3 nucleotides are TGCAGCGTTGTCGGGACAGGGAACTACAATGAGCAGTTCTTC.

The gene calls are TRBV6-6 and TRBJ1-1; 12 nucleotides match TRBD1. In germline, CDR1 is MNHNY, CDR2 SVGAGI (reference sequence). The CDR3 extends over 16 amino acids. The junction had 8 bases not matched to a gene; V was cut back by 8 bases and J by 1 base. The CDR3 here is CASGKGQGARNTEAFF. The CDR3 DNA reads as TGTGCCAGCGGGAAGGGACAGGGGGCCCGGAACACTGAAGCTTTCTTT.

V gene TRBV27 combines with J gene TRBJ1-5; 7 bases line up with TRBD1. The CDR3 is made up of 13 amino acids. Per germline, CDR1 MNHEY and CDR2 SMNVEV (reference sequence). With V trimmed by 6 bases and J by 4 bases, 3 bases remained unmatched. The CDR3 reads CASSVDRNQPQHF. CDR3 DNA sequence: TGTGCCAGCAGCGTGGACAGGAATCAGCCCCAGCATTTT.

The CDR3 DNA reads as TGCGCCAGCAGCTCTAGCGCGGGAGGTACGCAGTATTTT. Protein product: CASSSSAGGTQYF. V is TRBV5-1 and J is TRBJ2-3; TRBD2 agrees at 8 bases. Germline V gene lookup returns CDR1 SGHRS and CDR2 YFSETQ. CDR3 length equals 13 residues. V shed 3 bases, J shed 8 bases, and the junction held 5 bases outside the gene matches.

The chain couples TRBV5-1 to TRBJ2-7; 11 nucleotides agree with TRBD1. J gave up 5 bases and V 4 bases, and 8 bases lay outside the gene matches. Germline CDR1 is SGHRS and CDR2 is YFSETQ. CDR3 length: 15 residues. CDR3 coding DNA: TGCGCCAGCAGCCTCGGACAGGGGGCTGTGGACGAGCAGTACTTC. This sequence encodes CASSLGQGAVDEQYF.

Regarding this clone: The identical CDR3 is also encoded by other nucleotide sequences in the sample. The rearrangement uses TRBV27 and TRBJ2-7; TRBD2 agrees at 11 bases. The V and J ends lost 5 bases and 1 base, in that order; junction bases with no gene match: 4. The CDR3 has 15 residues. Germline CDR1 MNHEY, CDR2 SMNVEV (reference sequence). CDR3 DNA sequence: TGTGCCAGCAGTCTCGGGACTAGCGGTTCCTACGAGCAGTACTTC. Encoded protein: CASSLGTSGSYEQYF.

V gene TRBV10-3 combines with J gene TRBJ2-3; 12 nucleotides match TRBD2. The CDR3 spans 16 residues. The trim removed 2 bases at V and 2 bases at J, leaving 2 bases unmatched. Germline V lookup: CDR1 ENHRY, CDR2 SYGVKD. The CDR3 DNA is TGTGCCATCAGTGAGGGACTAGCGGGGAACACAGATACGCAGTATTTT. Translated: CAISEGLAGNTDTQYF.

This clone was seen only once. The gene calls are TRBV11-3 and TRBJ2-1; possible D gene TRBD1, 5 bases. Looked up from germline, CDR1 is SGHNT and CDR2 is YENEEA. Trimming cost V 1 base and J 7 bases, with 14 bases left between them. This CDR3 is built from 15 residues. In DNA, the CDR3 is TGTGCCAGCAGCTTAGGAGCAGGGATTACGAATGAGCAGTTCTTC. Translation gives CASSLGAGITNEQFF.

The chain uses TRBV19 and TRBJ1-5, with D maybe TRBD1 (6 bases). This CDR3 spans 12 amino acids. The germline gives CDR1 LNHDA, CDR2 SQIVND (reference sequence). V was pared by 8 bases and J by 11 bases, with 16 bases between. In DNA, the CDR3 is TGTGCCAGTGGGCCTAAGGGGGGGTCCCAGCATTTT. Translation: CASGPKGGSQHF.

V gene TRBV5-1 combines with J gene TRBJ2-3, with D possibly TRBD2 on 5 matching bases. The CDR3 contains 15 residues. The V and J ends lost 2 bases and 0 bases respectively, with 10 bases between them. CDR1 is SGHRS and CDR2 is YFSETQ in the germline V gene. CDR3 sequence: CASSLQAESTDTQYF. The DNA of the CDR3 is TGCGCCAGCAGCTTACAAGCGGAAAGCACAGATACGCAGTATTTT. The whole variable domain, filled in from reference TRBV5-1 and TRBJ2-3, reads KAGVTQTPRYLIKTRGQQVTLSCSPISGHRSVSWYQQTPGQGLQFLFEYFSETQRNKGNFPGRFSGRQFSNSRSEMNVSTLELGDSALYLCASSLQAESTDTQYFGPGTRLTVL.

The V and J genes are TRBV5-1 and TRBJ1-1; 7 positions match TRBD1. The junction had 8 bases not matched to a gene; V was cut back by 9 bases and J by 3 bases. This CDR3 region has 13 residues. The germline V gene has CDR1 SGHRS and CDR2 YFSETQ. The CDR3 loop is CATKGARDTEAFF. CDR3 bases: TGCGCCACCAAGGGGGCGCGGGACACTGAAGCTTTCTTT.

The CDR3 reads CASSLAGTSGGSQETQYF. The CDR3 DNA is TGTGCCAGCAGCTTGGCCGGGACTAGCGGGGGATCTCAAGAGACCCAGTACTTC. The chain has TRBV5-8 and TRBJ2-5; 14 bases agree with TRBD2. V trimming: 0 bases; J trimming: 2 bases; junction bases outside the gene matches: 6. CDR1 and CDR2 (germline): SGHTS, YDEGEE. The CDR3 contains 18 residues. The entire variable domain, with the rest obtained from reference TRBV5-8 and TRBJ2-5, is as follows: EAGVTQSPTHLIKTRGQQATLRCSPISGHTSVYWYQQALGLGLQFLLWYDEGEERNRGNFPPRFSGRQFPNYSSELNVNALELEDSALYLCASSLAGTSGGSQETQYFGPGTRLLVL.

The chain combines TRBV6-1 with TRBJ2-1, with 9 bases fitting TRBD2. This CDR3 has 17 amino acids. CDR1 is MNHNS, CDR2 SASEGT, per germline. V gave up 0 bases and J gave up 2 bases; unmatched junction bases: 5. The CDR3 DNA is TGTGCCAGCAGTGAAGCTAGCGGGAGTTATGCCTACAATGAGCAGTTCTTC. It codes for CASSEASGSYAYNEQFF.

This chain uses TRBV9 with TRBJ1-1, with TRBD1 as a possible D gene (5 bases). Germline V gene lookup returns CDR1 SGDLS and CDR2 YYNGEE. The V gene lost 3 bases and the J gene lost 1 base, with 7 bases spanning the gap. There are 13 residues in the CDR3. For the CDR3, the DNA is TGTGCCAGCAGCGCCGACAGGAACACTGAAGCTTTCTTT. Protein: CASSADRNTEAFF.

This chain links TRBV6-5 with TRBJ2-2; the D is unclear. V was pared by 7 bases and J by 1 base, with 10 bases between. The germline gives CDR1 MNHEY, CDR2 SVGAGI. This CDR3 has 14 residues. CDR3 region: CASMRGLNTGELFF. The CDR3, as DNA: TGTGCCAGCATGAGAGGCCTGAACACCGGGGAGCTGTTTTTT.

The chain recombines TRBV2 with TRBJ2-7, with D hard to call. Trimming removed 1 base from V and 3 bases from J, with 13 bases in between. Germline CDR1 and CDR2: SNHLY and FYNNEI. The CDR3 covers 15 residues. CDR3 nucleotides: TGTGCCAGCAGTGAAGACGAAGGAGTTGTCTACGAGCAGTACTTC. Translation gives CASSEDEGVVYEQYF. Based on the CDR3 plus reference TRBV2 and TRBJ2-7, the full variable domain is EPEVTQTPSHQVTQMGQEVILRCVPISNHLYFYWYRQILGQKVEFLVSFYNNEISEKSEIFDDQFSVERPDGSNFTLKIRSTKLEDSAMYFCASSEDEGVVYEQYFGPGTRLTVT.

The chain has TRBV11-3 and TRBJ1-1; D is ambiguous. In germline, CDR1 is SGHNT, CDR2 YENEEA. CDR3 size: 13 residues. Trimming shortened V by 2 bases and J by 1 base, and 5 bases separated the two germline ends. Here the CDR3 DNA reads TGTGCCAGCAGCTTACAACAGAACACTGAAGCTTTCTTT. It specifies CASSLQQNTEAFF.

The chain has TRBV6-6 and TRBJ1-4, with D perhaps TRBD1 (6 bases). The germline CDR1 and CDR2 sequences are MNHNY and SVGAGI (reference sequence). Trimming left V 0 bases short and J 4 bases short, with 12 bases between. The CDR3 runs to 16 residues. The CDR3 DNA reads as TGTGCCAGCAGTTACTCGGGAGGGGGGGGTAATGAAAAACTGTTTTTT. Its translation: CASSYSGGGGNEKLFF.

As DNA, the CDR3 is TGTGCCAGCACCCTCCCCCCCGATAATTCACCCCTCCACTTT. Protein: CASTLPPDNSPLHF. The rearrangement joins TRBV28 to TRBJ1-6; D not resolved. CDR1 MDHEN and CDR2 SYDVKM come from the germline V gene. The V gene lost 7 bases and the J gene lost 5 bases, with 12 bases spanning the gap. This CDR3 is 14 amino acids long.

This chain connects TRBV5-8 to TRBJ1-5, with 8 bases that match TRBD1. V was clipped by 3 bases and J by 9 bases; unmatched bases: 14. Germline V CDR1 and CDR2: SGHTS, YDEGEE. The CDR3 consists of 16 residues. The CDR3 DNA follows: TGTGCCAGCAGCTACGGGACAGGACACGCACTTGGGCCCCAGCATTTT. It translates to CASSYGTGHALGPQHF.

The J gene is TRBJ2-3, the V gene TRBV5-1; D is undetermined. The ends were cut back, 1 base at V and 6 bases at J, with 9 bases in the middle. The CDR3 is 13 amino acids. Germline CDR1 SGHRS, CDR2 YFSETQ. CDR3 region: CASSLPNKDTQYF. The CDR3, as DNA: TGCGCCAGCAGCTTGCCTAATAAGGATACGCAGTATTTT.